This T cell receptor (beta chain) was identified during a study of blood T cell repertoires in COVID-19 (dated by TCRdb to 2019 to 2021). Regarding the research as a whole: Samples from collaborators originated in the United States, Italy and Spain and spanned both the acute and convalescent phases of COVID-19. The sample metadata nearly always contained a de-identified subject ID, COVID-19 status, age in years and sex. The dataset comprised deeply sampled blood TCRbeta repertoires from subjects exposed to, actively infected with, or recovered from COVID-19. The repertoires were made available in a free public database intended to serve as a resource for research on the immune response to SARS-CoV-2. The prospective study material was composed of cDNA or gDNA derived from T cells, B-cell-depleted T cells, or PBMCs. Samples were obtained from the ongoing ImmuneRACE study (first 160 participants) and from 1,254 subjects provided by 6 global collaborators. HLA class I and class II types, where available, came from metadata supplied by the sample provider rather than from assay-based typing. Study-level results and caveats: How much clinical and demographic metadata was included differed by source and by participant, and the metadata was provided uncurated.

The immunoSEQ Assay, a bias-controlled multiplex PCR, was used to amplify TCRbeta CDR3 regions from genomic DNA. In the original analysis: The number of nucleated cells in each sample was estimated from the amplification of reference gene primers within the assay. Sequence reads were collapsed and filtered to measure the absolute abundance of every unique TCRbeta CDR3 rearrangement. Productive Simpson clonality was computed per sample as the square root of Simpson's diversity index over productive rearrangements. TCRdb mirrors the immuneACCESS table, restricted to in-frame sequences. Some clones are absent from its copies; in checked studies, under half trace to an unresolved V gene, and the reason for the others is unknown. The V and J calls and clone size were taken over from that table, and D and trimming were inferred from the DNA. The table for this sample lists 85,000 to 95,000 clones; around 87% of them were counted only once. Around 5% of the sample is in the top ten clones.

Each collaborating institution followed its own protocols to collect whole blood in K2EDTA tubes. Collaborator samples were shipped for TCRbeta analysis as frozen whole blood, isolated PBMCs, or DNA extracted from either sample type. CDR1 and CDR2, per the germline V gene, are SGHDN and FVKESK. After removal of 6 bases from V and 8 bases from J, the junction retains 4 bases not matched to a gene. Including cysteine and phenylalanine, the CDR3 has 13 amino acids. Only the CDR3 DNA stays, 39 bases, in frame from base 1. This clone was counted a few times. Its target antigen remains unknown. No much larger clonotype is one base removed from it; base qualities were not supplied.

Sequencing was done on a sample of peripheral blood. The rearranged chain carries TRBV14 and TRBJ2-1, and 10 junction bases match TRBD2. The clonotype was recovered from a woman aged 80 or over with acute or convalescent COVID-19. The CDR3 is CASRTSGYHEQFF. The DNA is as follows: TGTGCCAGCAGGACTAGCGGGTATCATGAGCAGTTCTTC.